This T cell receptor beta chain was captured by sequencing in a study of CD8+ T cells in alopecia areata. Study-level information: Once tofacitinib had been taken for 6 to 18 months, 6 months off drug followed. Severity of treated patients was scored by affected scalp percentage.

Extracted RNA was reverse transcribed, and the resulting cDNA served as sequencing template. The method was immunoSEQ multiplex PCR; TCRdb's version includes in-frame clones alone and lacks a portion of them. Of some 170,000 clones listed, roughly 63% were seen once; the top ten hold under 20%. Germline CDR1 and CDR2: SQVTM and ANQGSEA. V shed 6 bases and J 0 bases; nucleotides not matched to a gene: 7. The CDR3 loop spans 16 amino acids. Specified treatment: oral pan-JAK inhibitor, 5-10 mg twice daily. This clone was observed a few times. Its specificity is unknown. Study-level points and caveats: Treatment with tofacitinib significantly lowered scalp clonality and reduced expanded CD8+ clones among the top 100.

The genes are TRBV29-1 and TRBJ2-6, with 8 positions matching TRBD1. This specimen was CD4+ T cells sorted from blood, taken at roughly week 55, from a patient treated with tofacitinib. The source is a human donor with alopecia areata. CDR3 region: CSVAGTGTSGANVLTF. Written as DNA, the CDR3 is TGCAGCGTAGCCGGGACAGGTACCTCTGGGGCCAACGTCCTGACTTTC.